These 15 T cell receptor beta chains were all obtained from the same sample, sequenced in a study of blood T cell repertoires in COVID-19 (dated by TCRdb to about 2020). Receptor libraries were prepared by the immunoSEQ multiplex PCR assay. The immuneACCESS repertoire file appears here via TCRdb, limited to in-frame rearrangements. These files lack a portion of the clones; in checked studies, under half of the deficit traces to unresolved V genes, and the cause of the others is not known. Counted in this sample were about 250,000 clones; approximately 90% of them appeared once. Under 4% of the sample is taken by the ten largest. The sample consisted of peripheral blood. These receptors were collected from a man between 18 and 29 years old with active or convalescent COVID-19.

This chain's CDR3 is CASSLTDTRDTEAFF. The CDR3 DNA is TGTGCCAGCAGTTTAACGGACACCCGGGACACTGAAGCTTTCTTT. The rearrangement uses TRBV28 and TRBJ1-1; possible D gene TRBD1, 5 bases. V dropped 2 bases and J dropped 3 bases, with 13 bases sitting between them. This CDR3 has 15 amino acids. Germline V gene sequence: CDR1 MDHEN, CDR2 SYDVKM.

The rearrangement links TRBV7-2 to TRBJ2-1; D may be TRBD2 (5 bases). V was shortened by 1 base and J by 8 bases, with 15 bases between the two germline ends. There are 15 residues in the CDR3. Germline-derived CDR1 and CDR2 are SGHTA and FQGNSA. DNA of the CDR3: TGTGCCAGCAGCTTAGAGGAAGCGGTTAACCATGAGCAGTTCTTC. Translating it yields CASSLEEAVNHEQFF. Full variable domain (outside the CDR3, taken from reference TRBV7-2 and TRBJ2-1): GAGVSQSPSNKVTEKGKDVELRCDPISGHTALYWYRQSLGQGLEFLIYFQGNSAPDKSGLPSDRFSAERTGGSVSTLTIQRTQQEDSAVYLCASSLEEAVNHEQFFGPGTRLTVL.

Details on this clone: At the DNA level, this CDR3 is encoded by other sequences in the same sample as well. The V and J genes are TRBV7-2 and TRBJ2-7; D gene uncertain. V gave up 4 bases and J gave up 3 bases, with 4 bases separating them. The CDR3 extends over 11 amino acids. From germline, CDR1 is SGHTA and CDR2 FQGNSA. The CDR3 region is CASSSLYEQYF. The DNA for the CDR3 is TGTGCCAGCAGCTCCCTCTACGAGCAGTACTTC.

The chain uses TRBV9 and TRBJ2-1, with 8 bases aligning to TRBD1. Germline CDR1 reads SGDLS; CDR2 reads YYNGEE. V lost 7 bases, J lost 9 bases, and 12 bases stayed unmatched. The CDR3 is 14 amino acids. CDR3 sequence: CASAGQGNRSEQFF. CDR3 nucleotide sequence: TGTGCCAGCGCCGGACAGGGTAATCGAAGTGAGCAGTTCTTC.

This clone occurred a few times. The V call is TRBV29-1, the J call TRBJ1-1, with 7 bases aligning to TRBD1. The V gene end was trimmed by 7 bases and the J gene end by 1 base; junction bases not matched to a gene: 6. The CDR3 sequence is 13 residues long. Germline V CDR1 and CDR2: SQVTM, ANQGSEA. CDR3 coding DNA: TGCAGCGCAGATACAGGGGCGAACACTGAAGCTTTCTTT. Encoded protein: CSADTGANTEAFF.

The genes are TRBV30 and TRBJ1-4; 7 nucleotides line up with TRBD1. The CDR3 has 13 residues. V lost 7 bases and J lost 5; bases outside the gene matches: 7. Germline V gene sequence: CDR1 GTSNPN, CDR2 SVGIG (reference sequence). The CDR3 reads CASTGALNEKLFF. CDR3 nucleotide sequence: TGTGCCTCCACAGGGGCCCTAAATGAAAAACTGTTTTTT.

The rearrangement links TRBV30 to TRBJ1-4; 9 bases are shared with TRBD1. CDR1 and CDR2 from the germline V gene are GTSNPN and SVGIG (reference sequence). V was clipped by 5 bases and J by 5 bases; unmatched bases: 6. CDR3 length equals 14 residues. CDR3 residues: CAWEDGTGNEKLFF. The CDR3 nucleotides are TGTGCCTGGGAGGATGGGACAGGGAATGAAAAACTGTTTTTT.

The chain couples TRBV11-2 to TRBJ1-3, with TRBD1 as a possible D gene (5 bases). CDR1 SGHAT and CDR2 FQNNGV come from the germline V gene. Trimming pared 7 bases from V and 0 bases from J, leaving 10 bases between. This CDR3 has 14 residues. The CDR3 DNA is TGTGCCAGCACCAGACAGAACTCTGGAAACACCATATATTTT. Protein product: CASTRQNSGNTIYF.

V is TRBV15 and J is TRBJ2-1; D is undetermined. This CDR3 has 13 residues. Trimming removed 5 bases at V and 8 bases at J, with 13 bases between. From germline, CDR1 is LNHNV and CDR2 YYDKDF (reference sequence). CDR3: CATSVPTVDEQFF. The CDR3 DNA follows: TGTGCCACCAGCGTGCCTACGGTCGATGAGCAGTTCTTC.

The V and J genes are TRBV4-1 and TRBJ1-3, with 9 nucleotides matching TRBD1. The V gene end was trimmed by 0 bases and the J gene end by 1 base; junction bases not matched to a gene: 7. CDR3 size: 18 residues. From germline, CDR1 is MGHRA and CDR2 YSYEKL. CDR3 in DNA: TGCGCCAGCAGCCAAGATTCACAGGGGGCTCGTTCTGGAAACACCATATATTTT. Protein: CASSQDSQGARSGNTIYF.

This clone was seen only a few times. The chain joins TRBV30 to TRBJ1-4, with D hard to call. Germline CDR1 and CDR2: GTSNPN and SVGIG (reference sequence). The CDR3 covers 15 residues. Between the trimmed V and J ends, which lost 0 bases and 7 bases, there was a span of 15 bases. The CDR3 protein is CAWSVLSGLGEKLFF. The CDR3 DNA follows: TGTGCCTGGAGTGTACTTTCGGGGTTGGGTGAAAAACTGTTTTTT.

This CDR3 is CASSTDSSYEQYF. The CDR3 DNA is TGTGCCAGCAGTACGGACAGCTCCTACGAGCAGTACTTC. The rearrangement links TRBV6-2 or TRBV6-3 to TRBJ2-7; perhaps TRBD1 as D (6 bases). CDR3 size: 13 residues. V lost 5 bases and J 0 bases, leaving 8 bases between the germline ends. CDR1 and CDR2 (germline): MNHEY, SVGEGT.

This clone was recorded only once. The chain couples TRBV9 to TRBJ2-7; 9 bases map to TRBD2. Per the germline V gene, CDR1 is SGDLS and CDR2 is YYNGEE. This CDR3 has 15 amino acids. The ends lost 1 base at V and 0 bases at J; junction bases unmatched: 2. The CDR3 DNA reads TGTGCCAGCAGCGTAAATAGCGGGAGCTCCTACGAGCAGTACTTC. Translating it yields CASSVNSGSSYEQYF.

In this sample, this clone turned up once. The CDR3 DNA reads TGTGCCAGCAGTTTTCTTCGGACAGCTACCAATGAGCAGTTCTTC. Its protein product is CASSFLRTATNEQFF. The V gene is TRBV6-5, the J gene TRBJ2-1; D possibly corresponds to TRBD1 (6 bases). In germline, CDR1 is MNHEY, CDR2 SVGAGI. This CDR3 spans 15 amino acids. Trimming cost V 4 bases and J 6 bases, with 16 bases left between them.

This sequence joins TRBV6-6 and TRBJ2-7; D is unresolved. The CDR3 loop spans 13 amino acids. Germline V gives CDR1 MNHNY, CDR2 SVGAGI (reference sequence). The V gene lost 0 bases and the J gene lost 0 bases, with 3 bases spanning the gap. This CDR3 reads CASSYSSSYEQYF. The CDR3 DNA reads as TGTGCCAGCAGTTACTCGAGCTCCTACGAGCAGTACTTC.